The 4 T cell receptor beta chains reported below all come from one sample, sequenced in a study of OX40 agonist ivuxolimab in advanced cancers. Clones were sequenced by immunoSEQ multiplex PCR, and TCRdb holds only the in-frame ones, with some missing. The profile shows roughly 58,000 clones, 87% of them singletons. This material consisted of CD4+ or CD8+ T cells sorted from blood, taken in a trial of the OX40 agonist ivuxolimab. The source of these receptors is an adult with an advanced solid tumor such as melanoma, head and neck, liver or kidney cancer.

CDR3 loop: CASRRDRGTYEQYF. As DNA, the CDR3 is TGTGCCAGTAGGAGGGACAGGGGAACCTACGAGCAGTACTTC. V is TRBV19 and J is TRBJ2-7; 10 bases are shared with TRBD1. Germline V gene data show CDR1 as LNHDA and CDR2 as SQIVND (reference sequence). The CDR3 spans 14 residues. J was trimmed by 2 bases and V by 6 bases; bases with no gene match: 4.

The gene calls are TRBV2 and TRBJ1-1; the match to TRBD1 covers 9 bases. This CDR3 has 15 amino acids. The V and J ends lost 7 bases and 6 bases, in that order; junction bases with no gene match: 12. Germline values: CDR1 SNHLY, CDR2 FYNNEI. The CDR3 DNA follows: TGTGCCAGCACCTGGGGGGGACAGGGTTATCCTGAAGCTTTCTTT. Translating gives CASTWGGQGYPEAFF.

This rearrangement joins TRBV2 to TRBJ1-6; TRBD1 might be the D (6 bases). This CDR3 comprises 14 residues. The germline V and J ends were trimmed by 3 bases and 8 bases, with 11 bases remaining between them. The germline CDR1 and CDR2 sequences are SNHLY and FYNNEI. This CDR3 reads CASSEQGSHSPLHF. DNA for the CDR3: TGTGCCAGCAGTGAGCAGGGGAGTCATTCACCCCTCCACTTT.

The V gene is TRBV5-5, the J gene TRBJ1-3; D ambiguous. The germline V gene encodes CDR1 SGHKS and CDR2 YYEKEE (reference sequence). This CDR3 is 16 amino acids long. With 0 bases removed from V and 0 bases from J, the gap between germline ends came to 10 bases. The CDR3 coding sequence is TGTGCCAGCAGCTTGGACGGAACCCTCTCTGGAAACACCATATATTTT. This encodes CASSLDGTLSGNTIYF.